This T cell receptor beta chain came from a study of cytotoxic CD8 clonotypes in ibrutinib-treated CLL. In the study overall: Samples yielded averages of 250,000 or so productive templates and over 90,000 productive rearrangements.

Profiled with immunoSEQ multiplex PCR; TCRdb holds only in-frame clones, not every one. The data show some 120,000 clones, 45% to 65% seen once. The TCR beta libraries used approximately 2 micrograms of genomic DNA that came from cryopreserved PBMCs. V lost 4 bases to trimming and J lost 3 bases, with 12 bases between them. Germline V CDR1 and CDR2: SNHLY, FYNNEI. The CDR3 spans 15 residues. The V gene is TRBV2, the J gene TRBJ1-4; tentatively, D is TRBD1 (6 bases). The receptor comes from a human donor with chronic lymphocytic leukemia. This specimen was PBMCs, taken after 24 months of ibrutinib treatment. In DNA form, the CDR3 reads TGTGCCAGCAGTGTGGGGCAGGGGCCTAATGAAAAACTGTTTTTT. Its protein is CASSVGQGPNEKLFF.